These T cell receptor beta chains were read from a single sample in a study of blood T cells in healthy people across ages. From the 5' RACE reads, TCRdb called clonotypes with MiXCR, one entry per CDR3 protein. The sample lists fewer than 2,000,000 distinct CDR3 sequences, about two fifths occurring once. Material for sequencing was blood. The receptors were sampled from a human donor in good health. Both conserved end residues are part of each CDR3. The D gene is left open where the match is weak. Clone size is given for some rows only: seen once, a few or many times, or a class if the clone is expanded.

d_call clone_size j_call v_call cdr3_aa
- - TRBJ1-2 TRBV6-5 CASRGGTLGYGYTF
TRBD2 many TRBJ2-5 TRBV28 CASSPGGFQETQYF
TRBD2 - TRBJ2-5 TRBV20-1 CSARVASGAYKQYF
TRBD1 few TRBJ2-1 TRBV4-1 CASSHPRDSSYNEQFF
- - - TRBV7-9 CASREGQRTSEQYF
- - TRBJ1-5 TRBV7-2 CASSLGPLGNQPQHF
TRBD2 - TRBJ2-1 TRBV5-1 CASSPNPTSGGAREQFF
TRBD1 few TRBJ1-1 TRBV12-3/TRBV12-4 CASSPSVRGASEAFF
TRBD2 - TRBJ2-3 TRBV4-1 CASSRGGLASDTQYF
TRBD1 once TRBJ1-2 TRBV30 CAWSPLTGADGYTF
- many TRBJ2-3 TRBV7-2 CASSRRSDTQYF
TRBD1 - TRBJ1-2 TRBV20-1 CSASSDRGLGYTF
TRBD1 - TRBJ2-1 TRBV4-3 CASSQSGQGFYNEQFF
TRBD1 few TRBJ2-1 TRBV7-8 CASSLTGGSFYNEQFF
- few TRBJ2-1 TRBV7-2 CASSPRVKGHSSYNEQFF
- - TRBJ1-2 TRBV19 CATLGDTYTF
- - TRBJ2-6 TRBV19 CASSPMGAGGANVLTF
- few TRBJ2-7 TRBV20-1 CSARGISSSYEQYF
- - TRBJ2-1 TRBV19 CASSLTARDPYEQFF
TRBD2 - TRBJ2-3 TRBV9 CASSVVGGETDTQYF
- few TRBJ1-2 TRBV4-3 CASSQRTQGFGYTF
- - TRBJ2-3 TRBV5-6 CASSLIGHPEDTDTQYF
- - TRBJ2-7 TRBV28 CASSVQGIYEQYF
TRBD1 - TRBJ1-1 TRBV29-1 CSVVGLEQGGTEAFF
- few TRBJ1-5 TRBV7-2 CASSQVGVSNQPQHF
- - TRBJ2-7 TRBV18 CASSPPATGLYEQYF
- - TRBJ2-7 TRBV27 CASSFGEGRFYEQYF
- few TRBJ2-3 TRBV20-1 CSGGTGTDTQYF
- - TRBJ2-7 TRBV2 CASRGTYGSYEQYF
TRBD1 few TRBJ1-2 TRBV29-1 CSASDRNYGYTF
- - TRBJ2-5 TRBV10-3 CAISERGTVGETQYF
TRBD2 - TRBJ2-5 TRBV2 CASSVTSGGEQETQYF
TRBD2 - TRBJ2-1 TRBV20-1 CSARPGLVIDEQFF
TRBD1 - TRBJ2-5 TRBV5-5 CASSVDRNQETQYF
- - TRBJ1-1 TRBV19 CASSIGPRTEAFF
- few TRBJ2-7 TRBV10-2 CASSPLLREQYF
- few TRBJ2-1 TRBV9 CASSDLRTSEQFF
TRBD2 - TRBJ2-3 TRBV7-9 CASSLAGLTQYF
- once TRBJ1-5 TRBV6-6 CASSYSLGGGSNQPRHF
TRBD1 few TRBJ2-5 TRBV25-1 CANSTPGQGGETQYF
TRBD2 - TRBJ2-3 TRBV7-9 CASSLGGLAGVTDTQYF
- few TRBJ2-1 TRBV6-2/TRBV6-3 CASTVAGARNEQFF
TRBD2 few TRBJ2-7 TRBV6-5 CASSYSRGVIYEQYF
- few TRBJ1-2 TRBV7-9 CASSLGGEVYGYTF
- few TRBJ1-2 TRBV24-1 CATSRGIDGYTF
TRBD1 few TRBJ2-1 TRBV15 CATSTWDRAYNEQFF
- many TRBJ2-5 TRBV4-3 CASSQDKQAVAETQYF
- many TRBJ2-5 TRBV20-1 CSARAEGQMETQYF
- - TRBJ2-7 TRBV20-1 CSARGPSAVYEQYF
TRBD2 - TRBJ2-7 TRBV3-1 CASSPPLMAGGRSGEQYF
TRBD2 - TRBJ2-1 TRBV4-3 CASSQPGGYNEQFF
- once TRBJ2-1 TRBV2 CASSVQVSYNEQFF
- - TRBJ2-1 TRBV5-5 CASSGAVSSYNEQFF
TRBD1 - TRBJ1-4 TRBV5-1 CASSIGTGEEKLFF
- - TRBJ2-7 TRBV5-1 CASSLDMGRSSYEQYF
TRBD1 - TRBJ2-5 TRBV4-2 CASSQTWDRGLSMSYF
- - TRBJ1-4 TRBV24-1 CAILNGTLNEKLFF